The 24 T cell receptor beta chains below come from one sample, sequenced in a study of response to subunit inactivated influenza vaccine (dated by TCRdb to 2017 to 2018). Library generation was performed with RT-PCR. Sequencing was performed on an Illumina HiSeq 2500. TCRdb's own reprocessing of the public reads used fastp at Q25 and MiXCR and kept productive beta chains. Rows with a matching CDR3 protein are joined into one entry that keeps the most common DNA and genes. This sample lists more than 200,000 distinct CDR3 sequences; about 12% were detected once. The ten biggest clones cover about 7.8% of the sample. Here the sequenced sample was non-naive T cells sorted from PBMCs, taken less than 15 days before vaccination. In the paper's terms, the cell subset or site label means: memory T cell fraction. The receptor source for this set is a man aged 50 to 60 who received an inactivated influenza vaccine. Donor details come from another sample of the same person, matched by shared clones.

V and J are TRBV2 and TRBJ2-2, with D possibly being TRBD1 (5 bases). The CDR3 extends over 13 amino acids. Trimming stripped 5 bases from V and 8 bases from J, with 12 bases between. Germline CDR1 SNHLY, CDR2 FYNNEI. The CDR3 region has the DNA TGTGCCAGCAGTCCGGACATTCCAGGGGAGCTGTTTTTT. This encodes CASSPDIPGELFF.

The table lists this clonotype with a few counts. V and J are TRBV7-9 and TRBJ2-5, with a possible D match to TRBD1 (6 bases). Trimming took off 1 base at V and 5 bases at J, with 14 bases between the two ends. Germline assignment: CDR1 SEHNR and CDR2 FQNEAQ (reference sequence). The CDR3 runs to 15 residues. This CDR3 reads CASSLGQGSLETQYF. The CDR3 DNA reads as TGTGCCAGCAGCTTAGGGCAGGGGTCGTTGGAGACCCAGTACTTC.

The chain employs TRBV10-2 and TRBJ2-2; a weak D match, TRBD2 (6 bases). Germline-derived CDR1 and CDR2 are WSHSY and SAAADI. Trimming shortened V by 7 bases and J by 4 bases, and 16 bases separated the two germline ends. The CDR3 consists of 15 residues. As DNA, the CDR3 is TGCGCCAGCACCCCGGGACTTTCTTTCACCGGGGAGCTGTTTTTT. Amino acid sequence: CASTPGLSFTGELFF.

This clonotype was detected ten times or more. The chain carries TRBV19 and TRBJ2-7, with 9 bases fitting TRBD2. CDR3 length: 13 residues. The trim removed 8 bases at V and 2 bases at J, leaving 4 bases unmatched. Germline V gene lookup returns CDR1 LNHDA and CDR2 SQIVND (reference sequence). CDR3 DNA: TGTGCCAGTGGAAGCGGGGGGCCCTACGAGCAGTACTTC. Amino acid sequence: CASGSGGPYEQYF.

This chain links TRBV25-1 with TRBJ1-1; possible D gene TRBD1, 6 bases. V was cut by 3 bases and J by 2 bases, with 13 bases left in between. The germline gives CDR1 MGHDK, CDR2 SYGVNS. This CDR3 is 15 amino acids long. In DNA, the CDR3 is TGTGCCAGCAGTGATCCGGGAGGGGGAAACACTGAAGCTTTCTTT. This codes for CASSDPGGGNTEAFF.

V is TRBV27 and J is TRBJ2-1, with D perhaps TRBD2 (5 bases). Germline loops: CDR1 MNHEY, CDR2 SMNVEV (reference sequence). The CDR3 contains 13 residues. V was clipped by 5 bases and J by 8 bases, with 13 bases between them. CDR3 in DNA: TGTGCCAGCAGTGAGAGGGAGTTGTATGAGCAGTTCTTC. Translated: CASSERELYEQFF.

The V call is TRBV18, the J call TRBJ2-6; the match to TRBD1 covers 11 bases. Germline V CDR1 and CDR2: KGHSH, LQKENI. The CDR3 length is 17 residues. V lost 10 bases to trimming and J lost 0 bases; unmatched junction nucleotides: 8. The CDR3 loop reads CATRGQGANSGANVLTF. For the CDR3, the DNA is TGTGCCACCCGCGGACAGGGGGCGAACTCTGGGGCCAACGTCCTGACTTTC.

This clonotype was detected a few times. V usage is TRBV25-1 and J usage is TRBJ2-7, with no clear D. Trimming left V 3 bases short and J 3 bases short, with 12 bases between. CDR1 is MGHDK, CDR2 SYGVNS, per germline. The length of the CDR3 is 14 residues. The CDR3 region has the DNA TGTGCCAGCAGTGACTCAAGACCCAACTACGAGCAGTACTTC. This translates into CASSDSRPNYEQYF.

This rearrangement joins TRBV20-1 to TRBJ2-5, with TRBD2 as a possible D gene (5 bases). Germline-derived CDR1 and CDR2 are DFQATT and SNEGSKA (reference sequence). The ends were cut back, 1 base at V and 3 bases at J, with 9 bases in the middle. The CDR3 runs 13 residues. CDR3 sequence: CSARGTREETQYF. Written as DNA, the CDR3 is TGCAGTGCTAGAGGGACTCGCGAAGAGACCCAGTACTTC.

The V call is TRBV28, the J call TRBJ2-2, with unresolved D. CDR1 and CDR2 (germline): MDHEN, SYDVKM. CDR3 length: 14 amino acids. V lost 3 bases and J 3 bases, leaving 8 bases between the germline ends. The CDR3 sequence is CASSFAQYTGELFF. CDR3 sequence (DNA): TGTGCCAGCAGTTTTGCTCAGTACACCGGGGAGCTGTTTTTT.

This clonotype was found a few times. The V gene is TRBV11-3, the J gene TRBJ2-3; 13 nucleotides match TRBD2. CDR1 is SGHNT, CDR2 YENEEA, per germline. The ends lost 4 bases at V and 3 bases at J; junction bases unmatched: 4. This CDR3 has 16 residues. The CDR3 loop reads CASSSGLAGITDTQYF. The CDR3 bases are TGTGCCAGCAGCTCGGGACTAGCGGGAATAACAGATACGCAGTATTTT.

Ten or more counts support this clonotype. This chain connects TRBV7-2 to TRBJ2-3; TRBD1 agrees at 8 bases. The CDR3 spans 15 residues. CDR1 is SGHTA, CDR2 FQGNSA, per germline. After removal of 7 bases from V and 9 bases from J, the junction contained 15 bases not matched to a gene. This chain's CDR3 is CASTTGGTNRGTQYF. Here the CDR3 DNA reads TGTGCCAGCACTACAGGGGGTACCAACCGCGGCACGCAGTATTTT.

This clonotype turned up a few times. V and J are TRBV4-1 and TRBJ2-2, with D perhaps matching TRBD1 (6 bases). CDR3 length: 16 amino acids. Germline CDR1 is MGHRA and CDR2 is YSYEKL. V was clipped by 0 bases and J by 1 base, with 9 bases between them. CDR3: CASSQDGTRNTGELFF. The CDR3 DNA follows: TGCGCCAGCAGCCAAGACGGGACAAGGAACACCGGGGAGCTGTTTTTT.

Comment on this clonotype: A junction boundary mismatches the germline segment, possibly from a read error. This sequence joins TRBV15 and TRBJ1-1; the D is unclear. Germline V gene sequence: CDR1 LNHNV, CDR2 YYDKDF (reference sequence). This CDR3 has 15 amino acids. This CDR3 reads CATSRAVQMNTEAVF. CDR3 nucleotides: TGTGCCACCAGCAGAGCAGTACAGATGAACACTGAAGCTGTCTTT.

In its sample, this clonotype was seen many times. The chain recombines TRBV6-2 or TRBV6-3 with TRBJ2-1; 14 bases are a match to TRBD2. The CDR3 is made up of 15 amino acids. With 6 bases clipped from V and 11 bases from J, the junction kept 9 bases outside the gene matches. Germline CDR1 is MNHEY and CDR2 is SVGEGT. The CDR3 reads CASSTWTSGGSQQFF. The CDR3 DNA reads TGTGCCAGCAGCACCTGGACTAGCGGGGGGTCCCAGCAGTTCTTC.

The chain links TRBV19 to TRBJ1-5; the D is unclear. Germline CDR1 LNHDA, CDR2 SQIVND (reference sequence). V gave up 5 bases and J gave up 1 base, with 18 bases separating them. CDR3 length: 17 amino acids. CDR3 nucleotide sequence: TGTGCCAGTAGTGAACATCCTCGAGGGCCCAGCAATCAGCCCCAGCATTTT. Translated, it gives CASSEHPRGPSNQPQHF.

This clonotype has a count of ten or more. The rearrangement uses TRBV7-2 and TRBJ2-1, with TRBD2 matching over 8 bases. Germline V gene sequence: CDR1 SGHTA, CDR2 FQGNSA. V shed 1 base, J shed 5 bases, and the junction held 7 bases outside the gene matches. The CDR3 sequence is 16 residues long. CDR3 residues: CASSLEGAGAHNEQFF. The CDR3, as DNA: TGTGCCAGCAGCTTAGAAGGAGCGGGGGCCCACAATGAGCAGTTCTTC.

This clonotype has ten or more counts. The chain couples TRBV10-3 to TRBJ2-3; D is possibly TRBD1 (5 bases). Trimming removed 5 bases at V and 3 bases at J, with 18 bases between. Germline assignment: CDR1 ENHRY and CDR2 SYGVKD. There are 16 residues in the CDR3. The CDR3 region is CAISPGMTASTDTQYF. In DNA, the CDR3 is TGTGCCATCAGTCCAGGGATGACAGCCTCAACAGATACGCAGTATTTT.

This clonotype was seen only once. V is TRBV7-8 and J is TRBJ2-6; TRBD1 might be the D (6 bases). Trimming pared 5 bases from V and 2 bases from J, leaving 13 bases between. The CDR3 has 16 amino acids. Germline V lookup: CDR1 SGHVS, CDR2 FQNEAQ. The CDR3 DNA sequence: TGTGCCAGCAGCCCCGACAGGACTGCTGGGGCCAACGTCCTGACTTTC. Translating it yields CASSPDRTAGANVLTF.

The table lists this clonotype with a few counts. The chain combines TRBV6-2 or TRBV6-3 with TRBJ2-3; 7 positions match TRBD1. Germline CDR1 and CDR2: MNHEY and SVGEGT. The junction had 14 bases not matched to a gene; V was cut back by 2 bases and J by 12 bases. The CDR3 spans 15 residues. The CDR3 nucleotides are TGTGCCAGCAGTTACCCCCGACAGGGCTCAGACAGACAGTATTTT. Amino acid sequence: CASSYPRQGSDRQYF.

The V gene is TRBV7-6, the J gene TRBJ1-3, with 8 bases that match TRBD1. J gave up 0 bases and V 3 bases, and 4 bases lay outside the gene matches. CDR1 is SGHVS and CDR2 is FNYEAQ in the germline V gene. The CDR3 length is 16 residues. The CDR3 coding sequence is TGTGCCAGCAGCTTCCGGACAGGGCACTCTGGAAACACCATATATTTT. This sequence encodes CASSFRTGHSGNTIYF.

This clonotype occurred many times. The CDR3 region is CASSLGDIWAGYTF. CDR3 sequence (DNA): TGTGCCAGCAGTTTGGGGGACATATGGGCCGGCTACACCTTC. V gene TRBV12-3 or TRBV12-4 combines with J gene TRBJ1-2, with D tentatively TRBD1 (6 bases). The length of the CDR3 is 14 residues. Trimming removed 3 bases at V and 8 bases at J, with 16 bases between.

In its sample, this clonotype was seen many times. V is TRBV20-1 and J is TRBJ2-3; 7 nucleotides line up with TRBD2. This CDR3 has 15 residues. Germline V gene sequence: CDR1 DFQATT, CDR2 SNEGSKA (reference sequence). The V and J ends lost 4 bases and 2 bases, in that order; junction bases with no gene match: 9. For the CDR3, the DNA is TGCAGTGCTATGGAAGCGGGGAGCTTCACAGATACGCAGTATTTT. Translation gives CSAMEAGSFTDTQYF.

This rearrangement joins TRBV27 to TRBJ2-1; 8 bases fit TRBD1. After removal of 4 bases from V and 6 bases from J, the junction contained 8 bases not matched to a gene. CDR1 and CDR2 from the germline V gene are MNHEY and SMNVEV (reference sequence). The CDR3 has 15 residues. In DNA form, the CDR3 reads TGTGCCAGCAGTTCTTCCCGACAGGGGTTCAATGAGCAGTTCTTC. Translating gives CASSSSRQGFNEQFF.